Below, one T cell receptor beta chain is given with its context. This sample is part of a study of blood T cell repertoires in COVID-19. Study background: Sources were T cells, B-cell-depleted T cells, or PBMCs; the material itself was cDNA or gDNA.

Original handling: Quantification of nucleated cells was approximated via reference gene primer amplification. Repertoires were generated with immunoSEQ multiplex PCR, while TCRdb's copy carries only in-frame clones and drops some. V and J calls plus clone size are reproduced from that table; the DNA served to infer D and trimming. Among under 150,000 clones listed, more than 75% were seen once. The CDR3 has 15 residues. In germline, CDR1 is SGHRS, CDR2 YFSETQ. J was trimmed by 2 bases and V by 4 bases; bases with no gene match: 4. The TCR sequence derives from a man older than 75 with acute or convalescent COVID-19. This chain joins TRBV5-1 and TRBJ2-5; 11 bases line up with TRBD1. The source material was peripheral blood. The CDR3 region is CASSIGQGAQETQYF. CDR3 coding DNA: TGCGCCAGCAGCATCGGACAGGGGGCTCAAGAGACCCAGTACTTC.